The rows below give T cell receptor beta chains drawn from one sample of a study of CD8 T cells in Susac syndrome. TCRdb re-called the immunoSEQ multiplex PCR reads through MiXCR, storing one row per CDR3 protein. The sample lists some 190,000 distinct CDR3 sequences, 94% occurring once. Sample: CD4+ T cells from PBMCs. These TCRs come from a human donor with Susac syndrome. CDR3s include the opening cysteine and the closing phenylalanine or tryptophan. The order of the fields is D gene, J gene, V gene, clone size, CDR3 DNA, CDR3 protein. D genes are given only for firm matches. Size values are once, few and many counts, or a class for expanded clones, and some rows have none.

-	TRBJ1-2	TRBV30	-	TGTGCCTGGAATCCCCACAGGGACTATGGCTACACCTTC	CAWNPHRDYGYTF
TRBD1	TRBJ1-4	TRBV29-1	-	TGCAGCGTAGCTCCGGGACAGGGGATTAATGAAAAACTGTTTTTT	CSVAPGQGINEKLFF
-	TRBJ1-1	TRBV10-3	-	TGTGCCATCAGCCTTGGACCGATCGGGGACACTGAAGCTTTCTTT	CAISLGPIGDTEAFF
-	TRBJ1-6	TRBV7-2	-	TGTGCCAGCAGCTTAAACATGCAGGGTGTGGGGTCACCCCTCCACTTT	CASSLNMQGVGSPLHF
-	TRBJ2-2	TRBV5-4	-	TGTGCCAGCAGCTTGGATTCGGTCAGGGCGAACACCGGGGAGCTGTTTTTT	CASSLDSVRANTGELFF
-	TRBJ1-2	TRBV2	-	TGTGCCAGCAGTGATTTGGCCGGTGGCTACACCTTC	CASSDLAGGYTF
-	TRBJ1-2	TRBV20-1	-	TGCAGTGCTTGGGGGATGGGGCAGGGCAGCTATGGCTACACCTTC	CSAWGMGQGSYGYTF
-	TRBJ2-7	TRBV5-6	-	TGTGCCAGCAGCTTGTACCCCCCTGGCGAGCAGTACTTC	CASSLYPPGEQYF
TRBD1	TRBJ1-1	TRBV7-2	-	TGTGCCAGCAGCTCCAGGGGGCCTGGAGCTTTCTTT	CASSSRGPGAFF
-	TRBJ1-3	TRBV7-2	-	TGTGCCAGCAGCTTAGTAGGCAGGTTAACGGCTGGAAACACCATATATTTT	CASSLVGRLTAGNTIYF
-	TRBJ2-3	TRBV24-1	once	TGTGCCACCAGTGACCCCCGGGGCTATAGTAGCACAGATACGCAGTATTTT	CATSDPRGYSSTDTQYF
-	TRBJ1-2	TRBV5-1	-	TGCGCCAGCAGCTTGGACAGCGCAGGAGGATATGGCTACACCTTC	CASSLDSAGGYGYTF
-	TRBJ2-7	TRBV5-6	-	TGTGCCAGCAGCTCGACTCGACAGGCTTTCTCCTACGAGCAGTACTTC	CASSSTRQAFSYEQYF
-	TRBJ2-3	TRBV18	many	TGTGCCAGCAGCTTGAGCACAGATACGCAGTATTTT	CASSLSTDTQYF
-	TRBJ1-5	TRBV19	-	TGTGCCAGTAGTCCCTCCGCAATGAATCAGCCCCAGCATTTT	CASSPSAMNQPQHF
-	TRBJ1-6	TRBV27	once	TGTGCCAGCAGTACACAGACACCGGGGGGGGAGGATTCACCCCTCCACTTT	CASSTQTPGGEDSPLHF
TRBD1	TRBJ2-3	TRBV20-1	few	TGCAGTGCTAGGGGGGACAGTAGCACAGATACGCAGTATTTT	CSARGDSSTDTQYF
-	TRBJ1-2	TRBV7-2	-	TGTGCCAGCAGCTTAGCGCGAGGAGGGATGAGCTATGGCTACACCTTC	CASSLARGGMSYGYTF
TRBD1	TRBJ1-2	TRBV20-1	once	TGCAGTGCTAGAGATCTGCAGGGGGCTCGCTACACCTTC	CSARDLQGARYTF
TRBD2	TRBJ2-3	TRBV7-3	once	TGTGCCAGCAGTCTCTCCTCCGGGAGGGGCGGTGGAGATACGCAGTATTTT	CASSLSSGRGGGDTQYF
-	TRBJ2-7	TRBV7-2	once	TGTGCCAGCAGCTCCACCCCCCGGGGGGAGCAGTACTTC	CASSSTPRGEQYF
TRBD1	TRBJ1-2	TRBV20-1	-	TGCAGTGCTACCGGAGGGACAGGGGACTACACCGGCTATGGCTACACCTTC	CSATGGTGDYTGYGYTF
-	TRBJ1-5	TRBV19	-	TGTGCCAGTAGTAGGGAGGGCAATTTTCAGCCCCAGCATTTT	CASSREGNFQPQHF
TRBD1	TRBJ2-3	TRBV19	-	TGTGCCAGTAGCCCACGAGCGTGGGGACAGGGAACCACAGATACGCAGTATTTT	CASSPRAWGQGTTDTQYF
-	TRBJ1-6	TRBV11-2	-	TGTGCCAGCAGCTCCGGACGGACCGGACCCCTCCACTTT	CASSSGRTGPLHF
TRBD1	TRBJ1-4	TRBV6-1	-	TGTGCCAGCAGTGATAGGACAGGGGGTTCGGGTGAAAAACTGTTTTTT	CASSDRTGGSGEKLFF
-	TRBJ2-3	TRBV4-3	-	TGCGCCAGCAGCATAGGGGGGACCAGCACAGATACGCAGTATTTT	CASSIGGTSTDTQYF
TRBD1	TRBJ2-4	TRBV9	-	TGTGCCAGCAGCCTTGGATGGGACAGAATAGCCAAAAACATTCAGTACTTC	CASSLGWDRIAKNIQYF
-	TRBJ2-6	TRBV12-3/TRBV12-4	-	TGTGCCAGCAGTCCCATGAGGGGGGCTGGGGCCAACGTCCTGACTTTC	CASSPMRGAGANVLTF
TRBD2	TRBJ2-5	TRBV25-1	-	TGTGCCAGCAGGCCAACGGGGGGGGCGGAGACCCAGTACTTC	CASRPTGGAETQYF
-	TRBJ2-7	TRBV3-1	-	TGTGCCAGCAGCCAAGATCGACAATGGCGCGAGCAGTACTTC	CASSQDRQWREQYF
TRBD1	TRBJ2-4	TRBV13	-	TGTGCCAGCAGCTTAAGTGACAGGGAAATCGAAAACATTCAGTACTTC	CASSLSDREIENIQYF
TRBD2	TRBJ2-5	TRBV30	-	TGTGCCGGGCTTGGTGGGACTAGCGGGGCGCGTAGCGGAGAGACCCAGTACTTC	CAGLGGTSGARSGETQYF
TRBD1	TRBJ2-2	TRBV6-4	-	TGTGCCAGCAGACCCGGGACAGCGAACACCGGGGAGCTGTTTTTT	CASRPGTANTGELFF
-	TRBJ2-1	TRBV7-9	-	TGTGCCAGCAGCCTGATTTACAATGAGCAGTTCTTC	CASSLIYNEQFF
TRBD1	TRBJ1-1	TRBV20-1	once	TGCAGTGCTAACCGGGACAGGGGCCGATTCACTGAAGCTTTCTTT	CSANRDRGRFTEAFF
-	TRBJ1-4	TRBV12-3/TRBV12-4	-	TGTGCCAGCAGCCGGGCCGCGGTTGAGGCTAATGAAAAACTGTTTTTT	CASSRAAVEANEKLFF
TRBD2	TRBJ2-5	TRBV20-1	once	TGCAGTGCTAGAGGGAGCGGGGGGGTTATACGCGAGACCCAGTACTTC	CSARGSGGVIRETQYF
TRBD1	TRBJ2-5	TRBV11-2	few	TGTGCCAGCAGCGTACGACAGGGTGTGGAGACCCAGTACTTC	CASSVRQGVETQYF
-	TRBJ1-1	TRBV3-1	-	TGTGCCAGCAGCCAAGCCTTCGGATCTGAAGCTTTCTTT	CASSQAFGSEAFF
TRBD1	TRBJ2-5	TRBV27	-	TGTGCCATCCCGGGACAGGGGACGGAGACCCAGTACTTC	CAIPGQGTETQYF
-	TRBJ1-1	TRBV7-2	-	TGTGCCAGCAGCTTCGACTTCCGGAGTAACACTGAAGCTTTCTTT	CASSFDFRSNTEAFF
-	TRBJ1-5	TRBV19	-	TGTGCCAGTAGTAGACTGCTCGGACAGTCCCAGCCCCAGCATTTT	CASSRLLGQSQPQHF
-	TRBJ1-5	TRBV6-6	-	TGTGCCAGCAGTTACGGCAGGGACCAGCCCCAGCATTTT	CASSYGRDQPQHF
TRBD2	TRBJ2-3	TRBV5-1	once	TGCGCCAGCAGCTTTGGACTAGCGGGGGTGGATACGCAGTATTTT	CASSFGLAGVDTQYF
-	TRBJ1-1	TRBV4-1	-	TGCGCCAGCAGCCCTATCCTGACCTTGAACACTGAAGCTTTCTTT	CASSPILTLNTEAFF
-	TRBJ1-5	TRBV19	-	TGTGCCAGTTCATTTGGAGCGGGTCAGCCCCAGCATTTT	CASSFGAGQPQHF
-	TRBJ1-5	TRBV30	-	TGTGCCTGGAGTATCAATCCGGGCCCTAATCAGCCCCAGCATTTT	CAWSINPGPNQPQHF
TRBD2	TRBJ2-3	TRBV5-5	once	TGTGCCAGCAGCTTGCTAGCGGGGAATACGCAGTATTTT	CASSLLAGNTQYF
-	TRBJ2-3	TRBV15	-	TGTGCCACCAGCAGAGATGTGGTCAGTAATACCTTCACAGATACGCAGTATTTT	CATSRDVVSNTFTDTQYF